A single T cell receptor (beta chain) is shown here with its context. The antigen is undetermined. These data belong to a study of T cell repertoires in cytomegalovirus infection. General study findings and limits: Pooled public TCR beta family frequency picked out CMV carriers with the relevant HLA.

The length of the CDR3 is 14 residues. Germline CDR1 MNHEY, CDR2 SVGAGI. With 6 bases clipped from V and 3 bases from J, the junction kept 4 bases outside the gene matches. TCRdb re-called the reads with MiXCR, one entry per CDR3 protein. This sample has more than 400,000 distinct CDR3 sequences, with 26% found just once. This receptor was obtained from a human donor in good health (CMV status not recorded). Some clones in this sample may be carry-over from other donors' samples. The sequenced sample was PBMCs. V is TRBV6-5 and J is TRBJ2-5, with 10 bases identical to TRBD1. The CDR3 sequence is CASRPGQGKETQYF. The CDR3 DNA sequence: TGTGCCAGCAGACCGGGACAGGGGAAAGAGACCCAGTACTTC.